This entry describes one TCR beta chain. Its target is unknown. V gave up 2 bases and J gave up 7 bases, with 13 bases separating them. CDR3 length equals 14 residues. Per germline, CDR1 SGHRS and CDR2 YFSETQ. 13 Jbeta primers and 60 Vbeta primers were used for the PCR. TCRdb's copy holds only in-frame clones and misses some; the assay was immunoSEQ multiplex PCR. Here the sample spans roughly 150,000 clones, approximately 77% being singletons. The sample belongs to a study of cytomegalovirus exposure and HLA in healthy donors. Notes on the study in general: In presence/absence analyses, roughly uniform sequencing depth across donors was assumed. Reported results showed that the classifier diagnosed cytomegalovirus status with high specificity and sensitivity.

The material sequenced was PBMCs. This receptor was obtained from a man aged 25-45 years in good health and CMV-seronegative. This chain joins TRBV5-1 and TRBJ2-1, with D unclear. For the CDR3, the DNA is TGCGCCAGCAGCTTACCCTCTCCCCAGAATGAGCAGTTCTTC. Amino acid sequence: CASSLPSPQNEQFF. Based on the CDR3 plus reference TRBV5-1 and TRBJ2-1, the full variable domain is KAGVTQTPRYLIKTRGQQVTLSCSPISGHRSVSWYQQTPGQGLQFLFEYFSETQRNKGNFPGRFSGRQFSNSRSEMNVSTLELGDSALYLCASSLPSPQNEQFFGPGTRLTVL.